Listed here are 12 T cell receptor beta chains from one sample, sequenced in a study of shared clonotypes between healthy human individuals. Libraries were prepared by immunoSEQ multiplex PCR; TCRdb keeps only in-frame clonotypes and omits some of them. Among some 480,000 clones listed, around 80% were seen once. Sequencing was done on a sample of PBMCs. These receptors originate from a woman aged 40 to 49 in good health. Some clones in this sample may be carry-over from other donors' samples.

This chain links TRBV2 with TRBJ1-3, with 7 bases fitting TRBD1. This CDR3 is built from 15 residues. Germline CDR1 and CDR2: SNHLY and FYNNEI. V trimming: 8 bases; J trimming: 1 base; junction bases outside the gene matches: 8. This chain's CDR3 is CASHLQGGSGNTIYF. Written as DNA, the CDR3 is TGTGCCAGCCACCTCCAGGGGGGTTCTGGAAACACCATATATTTT.

This clone was detected only once. The rearrangement joins TRBV27 to TRBJ1-2; D unclear. Trimming pared 4 bases from V and 7 bases from J, leaving 16 bases between. The germline V gene has CDR1 MNHEY and CDR2 SMNVEV (reference sequence). The CDR3 length is 14 residues. Here the CDR3 DNA reads TGTGCCAGCAGTTCCCTCCTTGCGGCACCTGGCTACACCTTC. Amino acid sequence: CASSSLLAAPGYTF.

The genes are TRBV19 and TRBJ2-3; D could derive from TRBD1 or TRBD2 (5 bases each). CDR1 and CDR2 (germline): LNHDA, SQIVND (reference sequence). The CDR3 totals 17 residues. The V and J ends lost 0 bases and 4 bases respectively, with 17 bases between them. CDR3 protein: CASSIDRGGKVPDTQYF. The CDR3 coding sequence is TGTGCCAGTAGTATAGATCGGGGCGGCAAGGTCCCAGATACGCAGTATTTT.

The rearrangement links TRBV9 to TRBJ1-2; D ambiguous. Germline V lookup: CDR1 SGDLS, CDR2 YYNGEE. Trimming pared 4 bases from V and 8 bases from J, leaving 15 bases between. This CDR3 has 13 residues. DNA for the CDR3: TGTGCCAGCAGCTCCGCCACCTATTCGGGCTACACCTTC. Translating it yields CASSSATYSGYTF.

The V call is TRBV19, the J call TRBJ2-1; a weak D match, TRBD2 (7 bases). The germline V and J ends were trimmed by 9 bases and 5 bases, with 20 bases remaining between them. The CDR3 is 15 amino acids. Germline values: CDR1 LNHDA, CDR2 SQIVND (reference sequence). The DNA of the CDR3 is TGTGCCAGCAAAGCCGGGGGCAGCGGGAACAATGAGCAGTTCTTC. Protein product: CASKAGGSGNNEQFF.

The chain has TRBV29-1 and TRBJ2-3; 14 nucleotides match TRBD2. The trim removed 7 bases at V and 3 bases at J, leaving 6 bases unmatched. The germline V gene has CDR1 SQVTM and CDR2 ANQGSEA. CDR3 length equals 15 residues. Written as DNA, the CDR3 is TGCAGCGCAGGGACTAGCGGGAGTTGGACAGATACGCAGTATTTT. Its translation is CSAGTSGSWTDTQYF.

This chain connects TRBV6-5 to TRBJ1-3; D may be TRBD1 (5 bases). Looked up from germline, CDR1 is MNHEY and CDR2 is SVGAGI. This CDR3 is built from 15 residues. Trimming took 5 bases from V and 0 from J, leaving 11 bases between them. CDR3 protein: CASSPMTDSGNTIYF. The DNA of the CDR3 is TGTGCCAGCAGTCCGATGACAGACTCTGGAAACACCATATATTTT.

The chain uses TRBV6-4 and TRBJ2-3, with D perhaps TRBD1 or TRBD2 (5 bases each). Germline V gives CDR1 MRHNA, CDR2 SNTAGT. This CDR3 is 14 amino acids long. Trimming removed 3 bases from V and 0 bases from J, with 7 bases in between. CDR3: CASSEGESTDTQYF. The CDR3 nucleotides are TGTGCCAGCAGTGAGGGGGAGAGCACAGATACGCAGTATTTT.

This clone was recorded once. The chain employs TRBV27 and TRBJ2-7; D is undetermined. Germline V gives CDR1 MNHEY, CDR2 SMNVEV (reference sequence). Trimming took off 8 bases at V and 0 bases at J, with 14 bases between the two ends. CDR3 size: 14 residues. CDR3 region: CASLSPYSSYEQYF. The CDR3 DNA is TGTGCCAGCCTCTCCCCGTACAGCTCCTACGAGCAGTACTTC.

With regard to this clone: At one end, the junction sequence differs from germline, possibly due to a read error. The chain has TRBV5-6 and TRBJ1-4; a possible D gene is TRBD1 (6 bases). The CDR3 loop spans 14 amino acids. CDR1 SGHDT and CDR2 YYEEEE come from the germline V gene. The CDR3 sequence is CASSPQGVGERLFF. CDR3 DNA: TGTGCCAGCAGCCCACAGGGAGTAGGGGAAAGACTGTTTTTT.

V gene TRBV5-1 combines with J gene TRBJ2-7; D might be TRBD1 (6 bases). CDR1 SGHRS and CDR2 YFSETQ come from the germline V gene. The CDR3 length is 15 residues. V lost 4 bases, J lost 3 bases, and 17 bases lay in between. This CDR3 is CASSPAGQNIYEQYF. The CDR3 DNA reads as TGCGCCAGCAGCCCGGCCGGACAGAACATCTACGAGCAGTACTTC.

This chain links TRBV7-6 with TRBJ2-1, with 15 bases identical to TRBD2. V trimming: 1 base; J trimming: 1 base; junction bases outside the gene matches: 11. The CDR3 has 21 residues. Germline CDR1 reads SGHVS; CDR2 reads FNYEAQ. As DNA, the CDR3 is TGTGCCAGCAGCTTAGATCCCCCGGGACTAGCGGGAGGAGGGTCCTACAATGAGCAGTTCTTC. This sequence encodes CASSLDPPGLAGGGSYNEQFF. Using reference TRBV7-6 and TRBJ2-1 for the parts outside the CDR3, the full variable domain is GAGVSQSPRYKVTKRGQDVALRCDPISGHVSLYWYRQALGQGPEFLTYFNYEAQQDKSGLPNDRFSAERPEGSISTLTIQRTEQRDSAMYRCASSLDPPGLAGGGSYNEQFFGPGTRLTVL.